Listed below are T cell receptor beta chains from one sample, sequenced in a study of control samples from healthy donors and cancer patients. TCRdb's table, derived via immunoSEQ multiplex PCR, lists solely in-frame clones and lacks some. The sample has 150,000 to 200,000 clones; approximately 94% are singletons. The material sequenced was blood. These receptors originate from a woman aged 18-29 years in good health. The CDR3 runs from the conserved cysteine through the conserved F or W. Fields, in order: D gene, V gene, clone size, J gene, CDR3 DNA, CDR3 protein. The D gene is left open where the match is weak. Size is omitted from some rows. Given values are once, few, many or a class for expanded clones.

D: NA
V: TRBV21-1
size: NA
J: TRBJ1-3
DNA: TGTGCCAGCAGCAGGGTAACAGTGGCTGGAAACACCATATATTTT
CDR3: CASSRVTVAGNTIYF

D: NA
V: TRBV6-5
size: NA
J: TRBJ1-2
DNA: TGTGCCAGCAGTTACTCTCAGAAGGGTGGCGGCTACACCTTC
CDR3: CASSYSQKGGGYTF

D: TRBD1
V: TRBV3-1/TRBV3-2
size: NA
J: TRBJ1-1
DNA: TGTGCCAGCAGCCAGAGGACAGGGTATATTGAAGCTTTCTTT
CDR3: CASSQRTGYIEAFF

D: NA
V: TRBV6-6
size: NA
J: TRBJ1-4
DNA: TGTGCCAGCAGTTACACAACTAATGAAAAACTGTTTTTT
CDR3: CASSYTTNEKLFF

D: TRBD1
V: TRBV24-1
size: NA
J: TRBJ1-2
DNA: TGTGCCACCAGTGACCCCTCGACAGGGGGCCATGGCTACACCTTC
CDR3: CATSDPSTGGHGYTF

D: NA
V: TRBV28
size: NA
J: TRBJ2-7
DNA: TGTGCCAGCAGCCTAAGGGTCTGGCAGGCTGGCGAGCAGTACTTC
CDR3: CASSLRVWQAGEQYF

D: TRBD2
V: TRBV10-2
size: NA
J: TRBJ2-2
DNA: TGCGCCAGTGTAACTAGCGGGTACACCGGGGAGCTGTTTTTT
CDR3: CASVTSGYTGELFF

D: NA
V: TRBV4-2
size: NA
J: TRBJ2-5
DNA: TGTGCCAGCAGCCCGGAGAGGGGGGAGACCCAGTACTTC
CDR3: CASSPERGETQYF

D: TRBD1
V: TRBV4-2
size: NA
J: TRBJ1-5
DNA: TGTGCCAGCAGCCAAGAATTTTGGGGAGGACAGGGGACGGGTCAGCCCCAGCATTTT
CDR3: CASSQEFWGGQGTGQPQHF

D: NA
V: TRBV7-2
size: once
J: TRBJ1-1
DNA: TGTGCCAGCAGCTTAGTGGGCAGCCTCCCTGGGGAGGCTTTCTTT
CDR3: CASSLVGSLPGEAFF

D: NA
V: TRBV18
size: once
J: TRBJ1-2
DNA: TGTGCCAGCTCAGCATCCCGGGGGCCCTATGGCTACACCTTC
CDR3: CASSASRGPYGYTF

D: NA
V: TRBV7-2
size: NA
J: TRBJ2-7
DNA: TGTGCCAGCAGCTCGGGACGGGGAACCTACGAGCAGTACTTC
CDR3: CASSSGRGTYEQYF

D: TRBD1
V: TRBV28
size: NA
J: TRBJ1-2
DNA: TGTGCCAGCAGTCCGGACAGGTCGGGCTATGGCTACACCTTC
CDR3: CASSPDRSGYGYTF

D: NA
V: TRBV5-1
size: NA
J: TRBJ2-3
DNA: TGCGCCAGCAGCGACGGAGGGCATGGAGATACGCAGTATTTT
CDR3: CASSDGGHGDTQYF

D: TRBD1
V: TRBV14
size: NA
J: TRBJ2-3
DNA: TGTGCCAGCAGCCGTGACAGGGGCACAGATACGCAGTATTTT
CDR3: CASSRDRGTDTQYF

D: NA
V: TRBV9
size: NA
J: TRBJ1-4
DNA: TGTGCCAGCAGCGGGGACACCTTAAGCAATGAAAAACTGTTTTTT
CDR3: CASSGDTLSNEKLFF

D: NA
V: TRBV18
size: once
J: TRBJ1-1
DNA: TGTGCCAGCTCACCTCAGGAGGGGATGAACACTGAAGCTTTCTTT
CDR3: CASSPQEGMNTEAFF

D: NA
V: TRBV4-3
size: NA
J: TRBJ2-7
DNA: TGCGCCAGCAGCCAACTCCTGGCGGCCAGGACCGAGCAGTACTTC
CDR3: CASSQLLAARTEQYF

D: NA
V: TRBV6-5
size: NA
J: TRBJ2-1
DNA: TGTGCCAGCAGGGACATTAAGGCGCAGTTCTTC
CDR3: CASRDIKAQFF

D: NA
V: TRBV9
size: NA
J: TRBJ2-7
DNA: TGTGCCAGCAGCGTAAGTCTCGAGGGGAACGGAGATGAGATCTACGAGCAGTACTTC
CDR3: CASSVSLEGNGDEIYEQYF

D: TRBD1
V: TRBV28
size: NA
J: TRBJ1-5
DNA: TGTGCCAGCAGACAGGGGGCTTATCAGCCCCAGCATTTT
CDR3: CASRQGAYQPQHF

D: NA
V: TRBV27
size: NA
J: TRBJ2-2
DNA: TGTGCCAGCAGTTGGAACACCGGGGAGCTGTTTTTT
CDR3: CASSWNTGELFF